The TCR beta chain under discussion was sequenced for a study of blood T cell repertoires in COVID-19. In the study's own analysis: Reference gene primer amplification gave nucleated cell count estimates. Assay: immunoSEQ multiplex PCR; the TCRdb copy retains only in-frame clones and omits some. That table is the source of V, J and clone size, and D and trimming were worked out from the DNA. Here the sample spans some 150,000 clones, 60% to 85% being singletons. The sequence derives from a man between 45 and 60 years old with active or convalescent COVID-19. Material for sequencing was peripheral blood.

The CDR3 loop is CSVPGLGYGYTF. The CDR3 coding sequence is TGCAGCGTTCCAGGGCTAGGCTATGGCTACACCTTC. J is TRBJ1-2 and V is TRBV29-1; maybe TRBD1 (5 bases). CDR1 SQVTM and CDR2 ANQGSEA come from the germline V gene. V gave up 5 bases and J gave up 4 bases, with 11 bases separating them. This CDR3 contains 12 residues.